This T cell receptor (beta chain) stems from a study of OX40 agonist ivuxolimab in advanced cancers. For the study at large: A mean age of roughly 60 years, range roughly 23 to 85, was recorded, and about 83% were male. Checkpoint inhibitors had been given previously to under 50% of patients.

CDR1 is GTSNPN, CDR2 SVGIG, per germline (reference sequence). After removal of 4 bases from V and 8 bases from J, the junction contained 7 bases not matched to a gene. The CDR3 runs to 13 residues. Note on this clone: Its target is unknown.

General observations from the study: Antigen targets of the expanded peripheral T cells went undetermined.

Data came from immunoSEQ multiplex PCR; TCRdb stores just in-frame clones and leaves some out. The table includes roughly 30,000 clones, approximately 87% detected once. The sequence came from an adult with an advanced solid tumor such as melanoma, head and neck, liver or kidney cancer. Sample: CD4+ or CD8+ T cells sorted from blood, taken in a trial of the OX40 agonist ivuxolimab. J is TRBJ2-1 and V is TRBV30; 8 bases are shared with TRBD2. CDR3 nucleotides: TGTGCCTGGATTTCGGGACTAGGTTATGAGCAGTTCTTC. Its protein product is CAWISGLGYEQFF.